This T cell receptor beta chain was recorded in a study of shared clonotypes between healthy human individuals. An even split of each subset's genomic DNA across several immunoSEQ plates was performed. Libraries were prepared by immunoSEQ multiplex PCR; TCRdb keeps only in-frame clonotypes and omits some of them. The sample has some 1.1 million clones, roughly 77% seen once. This clone has only a few counts. CDR3 length: 9 residues. Looked up from germline, CDR1 is MNHEY and CDR2 is SMNVEV (reference sequence). V lost 3 bases and J 10 bases, leaving 1 base between the germline ends. This receptor was taken from a man younger than 30 in good health. Some clones in this sample may be carry-over from other donors' samples. The gene calls are TRBV27 and TRBJ1-5; the D is unclear. The sample taken for sequencing was memory CD4+ T cells from PBMCs. Subset in this sample: CD45RA-negative fraction. DNA of the CDR3: TGTGCCAGCAGTTTCCCCCAGCATTTT. Protein: CASSFPQHF.